This T cell receptor (beta chain) was sequenced for a study of blood T cell repertoires in COVID-19. Study details: Material from acute and convalescent COVID-19 was sourced from the United States, Italy and Spain.

J was trimmed by 0 bases and V by 6 bases; bases with no gene match: 7. Germline CDR1 LNHDA, CDR2 SQIVND (reference sequence). This CDR3 comprises 16 residues. In the authors' workflow: Estimation of nucleated cell counts was performed using reference gene primer amplification. Measured with immunoSEQ multiplex PCR; TCRdb has only the in-frame clones, and not every one. V and J calls and clone size come straight from that table; D and trimming were deduced from the DNA. Of tens of thousands of clones detected, 80% to 90% appear once; the ten largest clones hold over 8.5%. The gene calls are TRBV19 and TRBJ1-5; 8 bases fit TRBD1. The origin of this receptor is an elderly man with acute or convalescent COVID-19. Sequencing used peripheral blood. As DNA, the CDR3 is TGTGCCAGTAGGAAGGACAGGGTATTTAGCAATCAGCCCCAGCATTTT. Translation: CASRKDRVFSNQPQHF.